The 30 T cell receptor beta chains listed next were all sequenced from one sample in a study of CD8+ T cells in alopecia areata. Sequencing used cDNA as its template, made by extracting RNA and reverse transcribing it. Only in-frame clones appear in the TCRdb table, and some are missing; sequencing was by immunoSEQ multiplex PCR. The table records roughly 140,000 clones, around 49% of them present only once. Material: CD4+ T cells sorted from blood, obtained at week 0. The origin of the receptors is a human donor with alopecia areata.

The J gene is TRBJ2-1, the V gene TRBV2; D is possibly TRBD1 or TRBD2 (5 bases each). The germline gives CDR1 SNHLY, CDR2 FYNNEI. Trimming took off 6 bases at V and 6 bases at J, with 9 bases between the two ends. CDR3 size: 12 residues. This CDR3 is CASRGDPNEQFF. The DNA of the CDR3 is TGTGCCAGCAGAGGGGACCCCAATGAGCAGTTCTTC.

The CDR3 DNA is TGTGCCAGCAGGTTGACAGACCGAACTAACTATGGCTACACCTTC. Its translation: CASRLTDRTNYGYTF. The rearrangement links TRBV6-6 to TRBJ1-2, with D perhaps matching TRBD1 (5 bases). Germline CDR1 reads MNHNY; CDR2 reads SVGAGI (reference sequence). The CDR3 totals 15 residues. Trimming shortened V by 6 bases and J by 0 bases, and 14 bases separated the two germline ends.

This clone has a single count. The chain employs TRBV19 and TRBJ2-2; D gene unclear. CDR3 length equals 14 residues. V was shortened by 5 bases and J by 3 bases, with 10 bases between the two germline ends. CDR1 is LNHDA, CDR2 SQIVND, per germline (reference sequence). CDR3 sequence: CASSPAVDTGELFF. The CDR3 coding sequence is TGTGCCAGTAGTCCCGCGGTGGACACCGGGGAGCTGTTTTTT. Full variable domain (missing parts from reference TRBV19 and TRBJ2-2): DGGITQSPKYLFRKEGQNVTLSCEQNLNHDAMYWYRQDPGQGLRLIYYSQIVNDFQKGDIAEGYSVSREKKESFPLTVTSAQKNPTAFYLCASSPAVDTGELFFGEGSRLTVL.

For this clone: The same CDR3 arises from other DNA sequences in this sample as well. This chain links TRBV30 with TRBJ1-1; no clear D gene. The CDR3 has 12 amino acids. Trimming shortened V by 0 bases and J by 0 bases, and 2 bases separated the two germline ends. Germline values: CDR1 GTSNPN, CDR2 SVGIG (reference sequence). CDR3 loop: CAWSVMNTEAFF. The CDR3 region has the DNA TGTGCCTGGAGTGTAATGAACACTGAAGCTTTCTTT. The variable domain in full, completed from reference TRBV30 and TRBJ1-1, reads SQTIHQWPATLVQPVGSPLSLECTVEGTSNPNLYWYRQAAGRGLQLLFYSVGIGQISSEVPQNLSASRPQDRQFILSSKKLLLSDSGFYLCAWSVMNTEAFFGQGTRLTVV.

This clone was detected ten times or more. The CDR3 sequence is CASSLGELVADTQYF. DNA of the CDR3: TGTGCCAGCAGCCTCGGGGAACTAGTCGCAGATACGCAGTATTTT. The rearrangement links TRBV5-5 to TRBJ2-3; TRBD2 might be the D (5 bases). The CDR3 runs 15 residues. V lost 4 bases and J 4 bases, leaving 16 bases between the germline ends. In germline, CDR1 is SGHKS, CDR2 YYEKEE (reference sequence).

V gene TRBV29-1 combines with J gene TRBJ1-3; D unclear. Between the trimmed V and J ends, which lost 4 bases and 3 bases, there was a span of 10 bases. The CDR3 has 13 residues. The germline V gene encodes CDR1 SQVTM and CDR2 ANQGSEA. The CDR3 sequence: CSVAEENGNTIYF. CDR3 coding DNA: TGCAGCGTTGCTGAGGAAAATGGAAACACCATATATTTT. The full variable domain, its missing parts supplied by reference TRBV29-1 and TRBJ1-3, is SAVISQKPSRDICQRGTSLTIQCQVDSQVTMMFWYRQQPGQSLTLIATANQGSEATYESGFVIDKFPISRPNLTFSTLTVSNMSPEDSSIYLCSVAEENGNTIYFGEGSWLTVV.

A remark on this clone: The sample carries other DNA sequences with the same CDR3. This chain connects TRBV5-1 to TRBJ2-7; D might be TRBD1 or TRBD2, each matching 5 bases. This CDR3 spans 13 amino acids. Germline values: CDR1 SGHRS, CDR2 YFSETQ. Trimming pared 4 bases from V and 2 bases from J, leaving 10 bases between. The CDR3 sequence: CASSPGTPYEQYF. The CDR3 nucleotides are TGCGCCAGCAGCCCCGGGACCCCCTACGAGCAGTACTTC.

The chain recombines TRBV5-1 with TRBJ2-5, with unresolved D. CDR3 length: 16 amino acids. Germline loops: CDR1 SGHRS, CDR2 YFSETQ. Trimming pared 0 bases from V and 1 base from J, leaving 13 bases between. This CDR3 is CASSLGLATSQETQYF. CDR3 in DNA: TGCGCCAGCAGCTTGGGGTTGGCTACCTCCCAAGAGACCCAGTACTTC.

This chain links TRBV4-1 with TRBJ2-1; D is unresolved. With 0 bases removed from V and 7 bases from J, the gap between germline ends came to 19 bases. CDR1 is MGHRA and CDR2 is YSYEKL in the germline V gene. CDR3 length equals 17 residues. The CDR3 reads CASSQDLRYRSSNEQFF. The CDR3 DNA reads TGCGCCAGCAGCCAAGATCTACGTTATCGGAGTAGTAATGAGCAGTTCTTC.

The gene calls are TRBV29-1 and TRBJ2-5, with D possibly matching TRBD2 (5 bases). Trimming left V 4 bases short and J 7 bases short, with 22 bases between. Per the germline V gene, CDR1 is SQVTM and CDR2 is ANQGSEA. The CDR3 consists of 15 residues. CDR3 in amino acids: CSVVATSGWTGTQYF. CDR3 coding DNA: TGCAGCGTTGTAGCAACTAGTGGATGGACCGGGACCCAGTACTTC.

The chain carries TRBV29-1 and TRBJ2-5, with 9 bases fitting TRBD1. The germline gives CDR1 SQVTM, CDR2 ANQGSEA. There are 13 residues in the CDR3. Trimming cost V 7 bases and J 6 bases; bases outside gene matches: 9. In nucleotides, the CDR3 is TGCAGCGCTAGGACAGGGGATGCGAAGACCCAGTACTTC. Its protein product is CSARTGDAKTQYF.

CDR3 sequence (DNA): TGCAGCGCCCGATCAGGGGTTGGTACCGGGGAGCTGTTTTTT. It specifies CSARSGVGTGELFF. The rearrangement uses TRBV29-1 and TRBJ2-2; a possible D gene is TRBD1 (6 bases). Germline CDR1 is SQVTM and CDR2 is ANQGSEA. The V end lost 7 bases, the J end lost 5 bases, and 17 bases lay between the germline ends. The CDR3 is made up of 14 amino acids.

The rearrangement uses TRBV7-9 and TRBJ2-5, with D perhaps TRBD1 or TRBD2 (6 bases each). From germline, CDR1 is SEHNR and CDR2 FQNEAQ (reference sequence). The V end was cut by 8 bases, the J end by 5 bases, with 12 bases between. CDR3 size: 12 residues. Here the CDR3 DNA reads TGTGCCAGCGCCGGGGGCGCGGAGACCCAGTACTTC. Translation gives CASAGGAETQYF.

V is TRBV18 and J is TRBJ2-1, with 7 bases identical to TRBD1. CDR1 is KGHSH and CDR2 is LQKENI in the germline V gene. V trimming: 8 bases; J trimming: 6 bases; junction bases outside the gene matches: 10. This CDR3 has 14 residues. The DNA of the CDR3 is TGTGCCAGCACTCCGGTCGGGACAGTCAATGAGCAGTTCTTC. Translated, it gives CASTPVGTVNEQFF. The full variable domain, rest sourced from reference TRBV18 and TRBJ2-1, is NAGVMQNPRHLVRRRGQEARLRCSPMKGHSHVYWYRQLPEEGLKFMVYLQKENIIDESGMPKERFSAEFPKEGPSILRIQQVVRGDSAAYFCASTPVGTVNEQFFGPGTRLTVL.

The chain uses TRBV7-2 and TRBJ2-7, with 7 bases identical to TRBD2. The CDR3 sequence is 16 residues long. J lost 1 base, V lost 1 base, and 7 bases had no gene match. The germline V gene encodes CDR1 SGHTA and CDR2 FQGNSA. The CDR3 bases are TGTGCCAGCAGCTTAGGGGCCGGCGGGGGATCCTACGAGCAGTACTTC. It is translated as CASSLGAGGGSYEQYF.

As regards this clone: The same CDR3 is also encoded by other DNA sequences in this sample. This sequence joins TRBV30 and TRBJ2-5; 9 bases line up with TRBD1. The J segment lost 5 bases and the V segment lost 3 bases, leaving 7 bases of the junction unmatched. Germline CDR1 is GTSNPN and CDR2 is SVGIG (reference sequence). The CDR3 spans 14 residues. The CDR3 sequence: CAWRGTGGRETQYF. The CDR3 DNA follows: TGTGCCTGGAGAGGAACAGGGGGCCGCGAGACCCAGTACTTC.

This chain connects TRBV5-1 to TRBJ1-4; 7 bases agree with TRBD1. CDR3 length: 15 amino acids. The V and J ends lost 0 bases and 4 bases, in that order; junction bases with no gene match: 3. Germline V gene data show CDR1 as SGHRS and CDR2 as YFSETQ. CDR3 residues: CASSLVDRHNEKLFF. The CDR3 DNA follows: TGCGCCAGCAGCTTGGTGGACAGGCATAATGAAAAACTGTTTTTT.

In its sample, this clone was seen a few times. The V and J genes are TRBV30 and TRBJ2-1, with D perhaps given as TRBD1 or TRBD2 (6 bases each). This CDR3 contains 14 residues. Trimming removed 0 bases at V and 3 bases at J, with 9 bases between. The germline V gene has CDR1 GTSNPN and CDR2 SVGIG (reference sequence). CDR3 in amino acids: CAWSVGGLYNEQFF. The CDR3 nucleotides are TGTGCCTGGAGTGTAGGGGGACTCTACAATGAGCAGTTCTTC.

The chain has TRBV4-1 and TRBJ2-5; 12 nucleotides agree with TRBD2. The V and J ends lost 0 bases and 1 base, in that order; junction bases with no gene match: 9. The CDR3 is 19 amino acids. Germline V gene sequence: CDR1 MGHRA, CDR2 YSYEKL. CDR3 bases: TGCGCCAGCAGCCAAGATTCGCTAGCGGGAGGGCATCGCCAAGAGACCCAGTACTTC. It codes for CASSQDSLAGGHRQETQYF.

This clone was recorded a few times. This rearrangement joins TRBV7-4 to TRBJ2-7; TRBD1 matches 12 bases. V was pared by 4 bases and J by 7 bases, with 14 bases of the junction left unmatched. CDR1 and CDR2 from the germline V gene are SGHVT and SQSDAQ. The CDR3 covers 17 residues. The CDR3 reads CASSSTGQGAHSGEQYF. CDR3 nucleotides: TGTGCCAGCAGCTCCACGGGACAGGGGGCCCACTCGGGAGAGCAGTACTTC.

The chain combines TRBV11-2 with TRBJ1-5; D possibly corresponds to TRBD1 (6 bases). CDR1 and CDR2 from the germline V gene are SGHAT and FQNNGV. The CDR3 contains 14 residues. Trimming pared 1 base from V and 2 bases from J, leaving 6 bases between. The CDR3 reads CASSLGTGNQPQHF. CDR3 bases: TGTGCCAGCAGCTTAGGGACAGGCAATCAGCCCCAGCATTTT.

The sample holds a few counts of this clone. The chain links TRBV29-1 to TRBJ1-2, with D maybe TRBD1 (6 bases). V lost 3 bases and J 4 bases, leaving 15 bases between the germline ends. The CDR3 extends over 14 amino acids. The germline gives CDR1 SQVTM, CDR2 ANQGSEA. The CDR3 nucleotides are TGCAGCGTTGAGTCCGGGGGCGCCCGCTATGGCTACACCTTC. Amino acids: CSVESGGARYGYTF. Based on the CDR3 plus reference TRBV29-1 and TRBJ1-2, the full variable domain is SAVISQKPSRDICQRGTSLTIQCQVDSQVTMMFWYRQQPGQSLTLIATANQGSEATYESGFVIDKFPISRPNLTFSTLTVSNMSPEDSSIYLCSVESGGARYGYTFGSGTRLTVV.

This clone has more than one count but fewer than ten. The chain combines TRBV2 with TRBJ1-1; D remains unclear. CDR3 length equals 14 residues. V was trimmed by 7 bases and J by 0 bases, leaving 12 bases between them. Germline V gene data show CDR1 as SNHLY and CDR2 as FYNNEI. The DNA of the CDR3 is TGTGCCAGCACATCGGGCCTCATGAACACTGAAGCTTTCTTT. Amino acid sequence: CASTSGLMNTEAFF. Supplemented by reference TRBV2 and TRBJ1-1, the full variable domain reads EPEVTQTPSHQVTQMGQEVILRCVPISNHLYFYWYRQILGQKVEFLVSFYNNEISEKSEIFDDQFSVERPDGSNFTLKIRSTKLEDSAMYFCASTSGLMNTEAFFGQGTRLTVV.

This chain joins TRBV4-1 and TRBJ1-2, with TRBD1 as a possible D gene (5 bases). V shed 1 base and J shed 4 bases, with 7 bases lying between them. The germline gives CDR1 MGHRA, CDR2 YSYEKL. The CDR3 length is 13 residues. For the CDR3, the DNA is TGCGCCAGCAGCCAAGGGGGCATCTATGGCTACACCTTC. Encoded protein: CASSQGGIYGYTF.

There are a few counts of this clone. J is TRBJ2-5 and V is TRBV25-1; TRBD1 or TRBD2 may be the D gene (5 bases each). Germline CDR1 and CDR2: MGHDK and SYGVNS. The V end lost 10 bases, the J end lost 9 bases, and 21 bases lay between the germline ends. CDR3 length: 13 residues. CDR3 sequence (DNA): TGTGCCATCTCTACGGGCGTCGAGGGACCCCAGTACTTC. Protein: CAISTGVEGPQYF. Supplemented by reference TRBV25-1 and TRBJ2-5, the full variable domain reads EADIYQTPRYLVIGTGKKITLECSQTMGHDKMYWYQQDPGMELHLIHYSYGVNSTEKGDLSSESTVSRIRTEHFPLTLESARPSHTSQYLCAISTGVEGPQYFGPGTRLLVL.

This clone was seen a handful of times. The rearrangement joins TRBV30 to TRBJ2-7; the match to TRBD2 covers 8 bases. CDR1 and CDR2 (germline): GTSNPN, SVGIG (reference sequence). The ends lost 3 bases at V and 9 bases at J; junction bases unmatched: 19. CDR3 length: 16 residues. CDR3 DNA: TGTGCCTGGAGGGCCAGACCGGGACTAGTATTTTCGGGGCAGTACTTC. It codes for CAWRARPGLVFSGQYF.

In the case of this clone: A much larger clone sits a single nucleotide away, making a read error possible. V is TRBV7-9 and J is TRBJ2-3; D is unclear. The CDR3 sequence is 11 residues long. The V and J ends lost 1 base and 5 bases respectively, with 1 base between them. Germline V lookup: CDR1 SEHNR, CDR2 FQNEAQ (reference sequence). The DNA of the CDR3 is TGTGCCAGCAGCTTAGAAGATACGCAGTATTTT. It translates to CASSLEDTQYF.

The chain links TRBV9 to TRBJ1-2; 7 bases fit TRBD1. The CDR3 contains 13 residues. Trimming removed 3 bases from V and 6 bases from J; junction bases left unmatched: 5. CDR1 and CDR2 (germline): SGDLS, YYNGEE. The CDR3 bases are TGTGCCAGCAGCGGAGGGGGCGAGAATGGCTACACCTTC. It translates to CASSGGGENGYTF.

J is TRBJ2-5 and V is TRBV29-1; TRBD1 is a possible D gene (6 bases). CDR1 SQVTM and CDR2 ANQGSEA come from the germline V gene. The CDR3 has 12 residues. Trimming cost V 5 bases and J 5 bases, with 12 bases left between them. CDR3 sequence reads: CSVHKGVETQYF. CDR3 sequence (DNA): TGCAGCGTTCACAAGGGGGTTGAGACCCAGTACTTC.

This clone occurred a few times. V and J are TRBV25-1 and TRBJ1-2; perhaps TRBD1 as D (6 bases). The CDR3 spans 13 residues. Germline assignment: CDR1 MGHDK and CDR2 SYGVNS. V lost 7 bases and J 2 bases, leaving 11 bases between the germline ends. In DNA, the CDR3 is TGTGCCAGCACCTGGGACAACAACTATGGCTACACCTTC. Encoded protein: CASTWDNNYGYTF.